The 20 T cell receptor beta chains below were found in one sample sequenced in a study of Graves' ophthalmopathy and Graves' hyperthyroidism. Amplified material comprised TCR beta CDR3 regions derived from RNA transcripts. First-round RT-PCR employed HTBI primers, with a second-round multiplex PCR after it. TCRdb passed the multiplex PCR reads through MiXCR, listing each CDR3 protein once. The table lists over a million distinct CDR3 sequences, around a third of them singletons, with 11% in the top ten. What was sequenced was peripheral blood or thyroid tissue (not recorded which). The receptors were gathered from an adult man with Graves' hyperthyroidism.

The V gene is TRBV20-1, the J gene TRBJ2-7, with D perhaps given as TRBD1 or TRBD2 (7 bases each). The CDR3 loop spans 17 amino acids. The germline gives CDR1 DFQATT, CDR2 SNEGSKA (reference sequence). Trimming shortened V by 0 bases and J by 2 bases, and 20 bases separated the two germline ends. Here the CDR3 DNA reads TGCAGTGCTAGAGATAGGGCGGGGAGGGGGCCCACCTACGAGCAGTACTTC. Protein product: CSARDRAGRGPTYEQYF.

In this sample, this clonotype turned up many times. The chain recombines TRBV7-3 with TRBJ2-2; 9 nucleotides agree with TRBD1. The CDR3 runs to 16 residues. Germline V gene lookup returns CDR1 SGHTA and CDR2 FQGTGA. The junction had 8 bases not matched to a gene; V was cut back by 5 bases and J by 4 bases. The CDR3 loop reads CASSPNRDRATGELFF. The CDR3, as DNA: TGTGCCAGCAGCCCAAACCGGGACAGGGCCACCGGGGAGCTGTTTTTT.

This rearrangement joins TRBV20-1 to TRBJ2-5; TRBD1 or TRBD2 may be the D gene (6 bases each). Deletions cut 1 base from V and 5 bases from J, with 17 bases between. This CDR3 contains 15 residues. Germline CDR1 reads DFQATT; CDR2 reads SNEGSKA (reference sequence). CDR3 protein: CSARGRGAPGETQYF. CDR3 bases: TGCAGTGCTAGAGGGAGGGGGGCCCCAGGGGAGACCCAGTACTTC.

The count of this clonotype is one. The chain links TRBV7-9 to TRBJ1-1; D gene unclear. In germline, CDR1 is SEHNR, CDR2 FQNEAQ (reference sequence). The CDR3 has 11 residues. V shed 7 bases and J shed 6 bases, with 9 bases lying between them. The DNA of the CDR3 is TGTGCCAGCATAGAAATTTCTGAAGCTTTCTTT. This translates into CASIEISEAFF.

This clonotype was found many times. This chain connects TRBV5-6 to TRBJ1-6; no clear D. The CDR3 is 11 amino acids. V gave up 3 bases and J gave up 14 bases, with 9 bases separating them. Germline-derived CDR1 and CDR2 are SGHDT and YYEEEE. The CDR3: CASSSDGALHF. In DNA form, the CDR3 reads TGTGCCAGCAGCTCCGACGGTGCCCTCCACTTT.

On this clonotype: The conserved phenylalanine or tryptophan is not found at the CDR3 terminus, so this likely reflects a read error. The V and J genes are TRBV7-2 and TRBJ1-5, with D perhaps matching TRBD1 (6 bases). The CDR3 is 14 amino acids. CDR1 is SGHTA, CDR2 FQGNSA, per germline. V was trimmed by 5 bases and J by 4 bases, leaving 12 bases between them. CDR3: CASSPQGWNQPQHL. DNA for the CDR3: TGTGCCAGCAGCCCCCAGGGGTGGAATCAGCCCCAGCATCTT.

This clonotype was found a few times. This chain links TRBV5-6 with TRBJ2-2; TRBD2 is a possible D gene (6 bases). V dropped 5 bases and J dropped 11 bases, with 16 bases sitting between them. Germline assignment: CDR1 SGHDT and CDR2 YYEEEE. This CDR3 is built from 13 residues. The CDR3 region has the DNA TGTGCCAGCAGGGAAACCGGCGGGGTAGAGCTGTTTTTT. Translation gives CASRETGGVELFF.

This clonotype was observed once. V gene TRBV4-1 combines with J gene TRBJ2-1; 12 bases align to TRBD2. CDR1 and CDR2 from the germline V gene are MGHRA and YSYEKL. CDR3 length equals 18 residues. J was trimmed by 6 bases and V by 5 bases; bases with no gene match: 14. For the CDR3, the DNA is TGCGCCAGCAGCTTTAACCTAGCGGGAGGGCCGGTATTCAATGAGCAGTTCTTC. Protein: CASSFNLAGGPVFNEQFF.

The chain has TRBV4-1 and TRBJ1-2; 10 nucleotides agree with TRBD1. This CDR3 comprises 15 residues. Unmatched junction bases numbered 6, after V lost 0 bases and J lost 8 bases. CDR1 is MGHRA, CDR2 YSYEKL, per germline. The CDR3 sequence: CASSQDRDRGGGYTF. The DNA for the CDR3 is TGCGCCAGCAGCCAAGACCGGGACAGGGGTGGCGGCTACACCTTC.

The chain combines TRBV25-1 with TRBJ1-1; weak D call: TRBD1 (5 bases). This CDR3 is 15 amino acids long. Germline V lookup: CDR1 MGHDK, CDR2 SYGVNS. V dropped 3 bases and J dropped 4 bases, with 15 bases sitting between them. The CDR3 DNA is TGTGCCAGCAGTGAGTCGGGGGGATTGGGCACTGAAGCTTTCTTT. It is translated as CASSESGGLGTEAFF.

The rearrangement links TRBV9 to TRBJ1-1, with D perhaps TRBD1 (5 bases). V shed 0 bases and J shed 8 bases, with 11 bases lying between them. CDR1 is SGDLS, CDR2 YYNGEE, per germline. The CDR3 is made up of 13 amino acids. The CDR3 sequence is CASSVGGRGEAFF. CDR3 nucleotides: TGTGCCAGCAGCGTAGGGGGCCGAGGGGAAGCTTTCTTT.

Comments on this clonotype: It may be a read error: a sequence one base away is much more abundant. The chain is built from TRBV29-1 and TRBJ2-2; D may match TRBD1 or TRBD2 (6 bases each). The V gene's germline CDR1 is SQVTM and CDR2 ANQGSEA. This CDR3 has 14 amino acids. CDR3 amino acids: CSVLGGRNTEELFF. Here the CDR3 DNA reads TGCAGCGTTCTCGGGGGCAGGAACACCGAGGAGCTGTTTTTT.

Points on this clonotype: A much bigger clone sits one base away, suggesting this may be a read error. The J gene is TRBJ2-2, the V gene TRBV4-3; D call uncertain. The V end lost 1 base, the J end lost 10 bases, and 13 bases lay between the germline ends. Germline loops: CDR1 LGHNA, CDR2 YSLEER. The CDR3 is 14 amino acids. CDR3 protein: CASSQVDVAQELFF. Written as DNA, the CDR3 is TGCGCCAGCAGCCAAGTGGACGTAGCCCAGGAGCTGTTTTTT.

As regards this clonotype: Given a much more abundant clone one base away, this may be a read error. The V call is TRBV10-2, the J call TRBJ2-5, with 10 bases aligning to TRBD1. The CDR3 has 15 amino acids. Germline CDR1 WSHSY, CDR2 SAAADI. Unmatched junction bases numbered 15, after V lost 8 bases and J lost 9 bases. The CDR3 DNA reads TGCGCCAGCTGCAACCGGGACAGGGGTGGCGAGGCCCAGTACTTC. The encoded protein is CASCNRDRGGEAQYF.

The genes are TRBV10-2 and TRBJ2-7; D unresolved. CDR1 WSHSY and CDR2 SAAADI come from the germline V gene. Between the trimmed V and J ends, which lost 6 bases and 6 bases, there was a span of 9 bases. The CDR3 loop spans 11 amino acids. The CDR3, as DNA: TGCGCCAGCAGGGCCTTGTCCGAGCAGTACTTC. It codes for CASRALSEQYF.

In the case of this clonotype: This could be a read error, since a much larger clone is one nucleotide away. The CDR3 sequence: CASSDRANTEELFF. CDR3 in DNA: TGTGCCAGCAGCGACAGGGCGAACACCGAGGAGCTGTTTTTT. V is TRBV12-3 or TRBV12-4 and J is TRBJ2-2; 7 bases map to TRBD1. The CDR3 loop spans 14 amino acids.

This clonotype was recorded a few times. The CDR3, as DNA: TGCAGCGTCGAGGGGGCGGTGAACTATGGCTACACCTTC. Translation: CSVEGAVNYGYTF. V usage is TRBV29-1 and J usage is TRBJ1-2, with 7 bases fitting TRBD1. Germline values: CDR1 SQVTM, CDR2 ANQGSEA. The CDR3 loop spans 13 amino acids. With V trimmed by 6 bases and J by 2 bases, 6 bases remained unmatched.

This sequence joins TRBV7-6 and TRBJ2-2; 14 bases line up with TRBD2. V shed 3 bases, J shed 7 bases, and the junction held 13 bases outside the gene matches. CDR3 length: 19 amino acids. Germline assignment: CDR1 SGHVS and CDR2 FNYEAQ. The CDR3 coding sequence is TGTGCCAGCAGCTTTTCCGGGACTAGCGGGAGAATTTTAGGCGGGGAGCTGTTTTTT. Translating it yields CASSFSGTSGRILGGELFF.

This clonotype came up many times. The chain links TRBV4-2 to TRBJ1-4; D not resolved. V was clipped by 0 bases and J by 0 bases, with 5 bases between them. The CDR3 sequence is 15 residues long. Germline V gene data show CDR1 as LGHNA and CDR2 as YNFKEQ. The CDR3 here is CASSQEGSTNEKLFF. The DNA for the CDR3 is TGTGCCAGCAGCCAAGAAGGCTCAACTAATGAAAAACTGTTTTTT.

V and J are TRBV7-9 and TRBJ2-3; TRBD2 is a possible D gene (7 bases). V lost 8 bases and J 0 bases, leaving 18 bases between the germline ends. CDR3 size: 16 residues. Per germline, CDR1 SEHNR and CDR2 FQNEAQ (reference sequence). The CDR3 sequence: CASDGGTLESTDTQYF. The CDR3 DNA is TGTGCCAGCGACGGGGGGACACTGGAAAGCACAGATACGCAGTATTTT.